This T cell receptor (beta chain) was sequenced during a study of T cell responses to AZD1222 COVID-19 vaccine. As regards this clone: Its antigen remains unidentified.

The CDR3 totals 16 residues. V was clipped by 0 bases and J by 5 bases, with 13 bases between them. Germline-derived CDR1 and CDR2 are MGHRA and YSYEKL. Study results and limitations: When two AZD1222 doses had been given, Spike-specific TCR breadth and depth rose.

The repertoire was sequenced with immunoSEQ multiplex PCR; TCRdb's copy has only in-frame clones and lacks some. Among around 150,000 clones listed, around 89% were seen once. The specimen comprised peripheral blood, sampled on day 0 of AZD1222 vaccination. The genes are TRBV4-1 and TRBJ1-4, with D uncertain. This receptor was obtained from an adult in good health. The CDR3 loop reads CASSQEQLEGNEKLFF. CDR3 coding DNA: TGCGCCAGCAGCCAAGAACAGCTGGAGGGAAATGAAAAACTGTTTTTT.